The clone carrying this T cell receptor (beta chain) was seen just once. The antigen remains undetermined. These data originate in a study of CD8+CD57+ T cells in acquired aplastic anemia. Overall study: DNA per sorted CD4+ or CD8+ sample ranged roughly 0.17 to 27.4 ug, averaging roughly 3.2 ug. Study results and limitations: There were over 25 CD8+ CDR3 sequences that occurred in both patients and controls.

CDR3 and TCR beta VDJ profiling relied on genomic DNA as the template. TCRdb called the reads again in MiXCR, with one record for every CDR3 protein. Among roughly 130,000 distinct CDR3 sequences listed, 48% were seen once. Germline CDR1 reads WSHSY; CDR2 reads SAAADI. The CDR3 is made up of 15 amino acids. Trimming removed 10 bases from V and 5 bases from J; junction bases left unmatched: 13. The gene calls are TRBV10-2 and TRBJ2-5; 10 nucleotides line up with TRBD1. This sequence was found in a human donor in good health, serving as a control. Sequenced: sorted CD4+, CD8+, or CD8+CD57+ T cells (not recorded which) from PBMCs. CDR3 in amino acids: CAIGPGQGFQETQYF. DNA of the CDR3: TGCGCCATCGGGCCGGGACAGGGGTTTCAGGAGACCCAGTACTTC.